Sequencing of this T cell receptor (beta chain) was carried out in a study of blood T cell repertoires in COVID-19. As for the study in general: The United States, Italy and Spain supplied acute and convalescent COVID-19 samples. In each case, the material was cDNA or gDNA derived from T cells, B-cell-depleted T cells, or PBMCs.

Sequenced by immunoSEQ multiplex PCR; TCRdb stores in-frame clones only, minus some. This sample has approximately 100,000 clones, with 70% to 85% found just once. CDR1 and CDR2 (germline): MNHEY, SVGAGI. V was shortened by 6 bases and J by 4 bases, with 11 bases between the two germline ends. The CDR3 covers 13 residues. The gene calls are TRBV6-5 and TRBJ2-3, with D possibly TRBD2 on 5 matching bases. The sample taken for sequencing was peripheral blood. This receptor was taken from a man between 65 and 80 years old with active or convalescent COVID-19. The CDR3 loop is CASSQGSADTQYF. As DNA, the CDR3 is TGTGCCAGCAGCCAAGGGAGCGCAGATACGCAGTATTTT.